Following are 8 T cell receptor beta chains from one sample sequenced in a study of T cell responses to AZD1222 COVID-19 vaccine (dated by TCRdb to about 2021). The meaning of the sample's time point label: about 28 days (+/-7) after the second vaccine dose. Libraries were made using the immunoSEQ multiplex PCR assay. In its TCRdb copy, this immuneACCESS table keeps in-frame sequences only and misses some clones. Where compared with another copy, unresolved V genes explain less than half of these, and the others have no known cause. The sample table contains about 75,000 clones; only one count was recorded for about nine tenths of them. In total, the top ten clones hold around 18% of the sample. The sequencing used peripheral blood, collected 28 days after the second AZD1222 dose. The receptor set was obtained from an adult who received the AZD1222 COVID-19 vaccine.

The gene calls are TRBV4-1 and TRBJ2-7; 7 bases line up with TRBD2. V dropped 4 bases and J dropped 3; count of bases not matched to a gene: 15. The CDR3 covers 17 residues. Germline V gene data show CDR1 as MGHRA and CDR2 as YSYEKL. CDR3 sequence reads: CASSRQISGGFHYEQYF. The CDR3 DNA follows: TGCGCCAGCAGCCGGCAAATTTCGGGGGGATTCCACTACGAGCAGTACTTC.

The rearrangement joins TRBV6-5 to TRBJ2-2; 7 bases are shared with TRBD2. Germline V gene data show CDR1 as MNHEY and CDR2 as SVGAGI. Trimming removed 6 bases from V and 2 bases from J; junction bases left unmatched: 3. The CDR3 extends over 14 amino acids. CDR3 amino acids: CASRGGSNTGELFF. CDR3 bases: TGTGCCAGCAGGGGAGGGTCTAACACCGGGGAGCTGTTTTTT.

The rearrangement links TRBV24-1 to TRBJ2-3, with 7 bases that match TRBD1. Germline V gives CDR1 KGHDR, CDR2 SFDVKD. This CDR3 spans 16 amino acids. V trimming: 5 bases; J trimming: 0 bases; junction bases outside the gene matches: 7. CDR3 amino acids: CATSATGTESTDTQYF. DNA of the CDR3: TGTGCCACCAGTGCCACCGGGACAGAGAGCACAGATACGCAGTATTTT.

This chain uses TRBV20-1 with TRBJ2-3; possible D gene TRBD2, 5 bases. This CDR3 is 11 amino acids long. The ends were cut back, 5 bases at V and 6 bases at J, with 9 bases in the middle. Germline V gene data show CDR1 as DFQATT and CDR2 as SNEGSKA (reference sequence). DNA for the CDR3: TGCAGTGCTTACCGGGGTGATACGCAGTATTTT. Translating it yields CSAYRGDTQYF.

Only one count was recorded for this clone. This chain uses TRBV2 with TRBJ1-2, with D perhaps matching TRBD1 (6 bases). Germline V gene data show CDR1 as SNHLY and CDR2 as FYNNEI. The V end was cut by 6 bases, the J end by 5 bases, with 16 bases between. This CDR3 contains 14 residues. CDR3 DNA sequence: TGTGCCAGCAGCGGGGACACGCAATATTATGGCTACACCTTC. Translated: CASSGDTQYYGYTF.

The chain carries TRBV12-5 and TRBJ1-3; D uncertain. The V and J ends lost 2 bases and 8 bases respectively, with 10 bases between them. This CDR3 spans 13 amino acids. Germline loops: CDR1 LGHNT, CDR2 FRNRAP. The CDR3 spells CASGLPPGDTIYF. The CDR3 DNA reads as TGTGCTAGTGGTTTGCCCCCGGGAGACACCATATATTTT.

J is TRBJ1-3 and V is TRBV30; D is uncertain. Germline V gene data show CDR1 as GTSNPN and CDR2 as SVGIG (reference sequence). The CDR3 spans 13 residues. Trimming shortened V by 0 bases and J by 1 base, and 4 bases separated the two germline ends. The CDR3 DNA is TGTGCCTGGAGTGTCCCGTCTGGAAACACCATATATTTT. This codes for CAWSVPSGNTIYF. Filled out from reference TRBV30 and TRBJ1-3, the complete variable domain reads SQTIHQWPATLVQPVGSPLSLECTVEGTSNPNLYWYRQAAGRGLQLLFYSVGIGQISSEVPQNLSASRPQDRQFILSSKKLLLSDSGFYLCAWSVPSGNTIYFGEGSWLTVV.

Here the CDR3 DNA reads TGTGCCAGCGGAGCCACAGATACGCAGTATTTT. Its protein is CASGATDTQYF. This chain joins TRBV3-1 (or the pseudogene TRBV3-2) and TRBJ2-3; D unresolved. The CDR3 runs to 11 residues. Germline CDR1 reads LGHDT; CDR2 reads YNNKEL (reference sequence). The V and J ends lost 8 bases and 2 bases respectively, with 5 bases between them.